This T cell receptor beta chain came from a study of Graves' ophthalmopathy and Graves' hyperthyroidism. Overall study findings and caveats: Using a 13-signature model, the authors split ophthalmopathy from stable hyperthyroidism, with roughly 91% sensitivity and approximately 81% specificity.

At least ten counts were recorded for this clonotype. The antigen is unknown. RNA served as the template for amplifying TCR beta CDR3 regions. HTBI-primed RT-PCR formed the first round, and a multiplex PCR formed the second. MiXCR, run by TCRdb on the multiplex PCR reads, gives a single entry per CDR3 protein. The sample gives over 500,000 distinct CDR3 sequences, about a fifth of which show up once; approximately 7% is in the top ten. Diagnosis used clinical symptoms, serum thyroxine, TRAb, thyroid ultrasound and orbital computed tomography. Sampling approximately 11 ml of fresh peripheral blood provided the PBMCs. The sample was peripheral blood. This receptor was taken from a woman between 18 and 30 years old with stable Graves' hyperthyroidism. Some clones in this sample may be carry-over from other donors' samples.

Here the CDR3 reads CATSRYINSNQPQHF. CDR3 DNA sequence: TGTGCCACCAGCAGGTACATAAATAGCAATCAGCCCCAGCATTTT. The chain combines TRBV15 with TRBJ1-5, with D hard to call. This CDR3 has 15 residues. From germline, CDR1 is LNHNV and CDR2 YYDKDF (reference sequence). Trimming cost V 3 bases and J 0 bases, with 9 bases left between them.